This TCR beta chain was sequenced for a study of blood T cell repertoires in COVID-19. Profiling relied on immunoSEQ multiplex PCR, and the TCRdb table lists in-frame clones only, not all of them. The table shows roughly 150,000 clones, with approximately 73% occurring only once. CDR3 length equals 12 residues. V was cut by 3 bases and J by 4 bases, with 5 bases left in between. The sequence was obtained from a woman at least 80 years old with acute or convalescent COVID-19. The sequencing sample was made of peripheral blood. This chain links TRBV12-3 or TRBV12-4 with TRBJ2-3; unclear D gene. CDR3 coding DNA: TGTGCCAGCAGTTTCCAGTCAGATACGCAGTATTTT. Translating it yields CASSFQSDTQYF.